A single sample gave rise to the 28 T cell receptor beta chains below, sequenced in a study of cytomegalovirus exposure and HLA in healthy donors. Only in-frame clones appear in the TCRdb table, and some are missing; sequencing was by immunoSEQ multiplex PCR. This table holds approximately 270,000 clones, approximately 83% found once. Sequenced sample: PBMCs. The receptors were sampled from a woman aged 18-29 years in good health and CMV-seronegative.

CDR3 sequence: CASSFRGKGNQPQHF. CDR3 nucleotides: TGTGCCAGCAGCTTCCGGGGGAAGGGCAATCAGCCCCAGCATTTT. The V and J genes are TRBV13 and TRBJ1-5; a possible D gene is TRBD1 (5 bases). Trimming removed 3 bases from V and 2 bases from J, with 11 bases in between. The CDR3 totals 15 residues. CDR1 PRHDT and CDR2 FYEKMQ come from the germline V gene (reference sequence).

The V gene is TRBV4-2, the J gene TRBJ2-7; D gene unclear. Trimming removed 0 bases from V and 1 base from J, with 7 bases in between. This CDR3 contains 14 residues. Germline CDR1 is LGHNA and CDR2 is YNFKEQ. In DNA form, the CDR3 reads TGTGCCAGCAGCCAAGATCGAGAGTCCTACGAGCAGTACTTC. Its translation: CASSQDRESYEQYF.

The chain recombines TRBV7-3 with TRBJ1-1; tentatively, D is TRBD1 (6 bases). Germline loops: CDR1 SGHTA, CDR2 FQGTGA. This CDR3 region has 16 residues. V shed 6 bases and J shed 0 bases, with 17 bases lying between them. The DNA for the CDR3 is TGTGCCAGCAGTCCGATTTCCGGACAGATGAACACTGAAGCTTTCTTT. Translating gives CASSPISGQMNTEAFF.

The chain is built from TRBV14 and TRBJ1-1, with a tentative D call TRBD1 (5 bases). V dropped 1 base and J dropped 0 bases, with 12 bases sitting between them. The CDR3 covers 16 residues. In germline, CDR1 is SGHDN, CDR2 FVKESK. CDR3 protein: CASSQVTGSMNTEAFF. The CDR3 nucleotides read TGTGCCAGCAGCCAAGTTACAGGTTCAATGAACACTGAAGCTTTCTTT.

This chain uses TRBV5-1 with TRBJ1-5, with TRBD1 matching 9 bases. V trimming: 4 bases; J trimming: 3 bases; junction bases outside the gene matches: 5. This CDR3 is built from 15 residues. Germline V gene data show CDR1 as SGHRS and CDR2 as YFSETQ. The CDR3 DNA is TGCGCCAGCAGCCCGGGACAGGGACACAATCAGCCCCAGCATTTT. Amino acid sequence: CASSPGQGHNQPQHF. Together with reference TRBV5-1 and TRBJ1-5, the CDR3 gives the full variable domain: KAGVTQTPRYLIKTRGQQVTLSCSPISGHRSVSWYQQTPGQGLQFLFEYFSETQRNKGNFPGRFSGRQFSNSRSEMNVSTLELGDSALYLCASSPGQGHNQPQHFGDGTRLSIL.

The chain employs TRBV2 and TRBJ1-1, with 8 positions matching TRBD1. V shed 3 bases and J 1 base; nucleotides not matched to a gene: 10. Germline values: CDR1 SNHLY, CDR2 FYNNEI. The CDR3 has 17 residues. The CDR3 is CASSDFGRGRGNTEAFF. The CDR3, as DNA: TGTGCCAGCAGTGATTTCGGCAGGGGGCGGGGGAACACTGAAGCTTTCTTT.

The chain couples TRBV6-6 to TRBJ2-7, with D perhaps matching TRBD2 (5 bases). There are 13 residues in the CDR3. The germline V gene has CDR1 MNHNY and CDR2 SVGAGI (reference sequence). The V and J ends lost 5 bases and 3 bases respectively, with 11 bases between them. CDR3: CASSPIGVYEQYF. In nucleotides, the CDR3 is TGTGCCAGCAGTCCGATCGGGGTCTACGAGCAGTACTTC.

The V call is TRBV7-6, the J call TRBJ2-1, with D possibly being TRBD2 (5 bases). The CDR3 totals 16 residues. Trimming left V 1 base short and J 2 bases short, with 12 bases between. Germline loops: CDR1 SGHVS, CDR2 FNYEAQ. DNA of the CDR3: TGTGCCAGCAGCTTAGAGGACGGAGGAACCTACAATGAGCAGTTCTTC. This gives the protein CASSLEDGGTYNEQFF.

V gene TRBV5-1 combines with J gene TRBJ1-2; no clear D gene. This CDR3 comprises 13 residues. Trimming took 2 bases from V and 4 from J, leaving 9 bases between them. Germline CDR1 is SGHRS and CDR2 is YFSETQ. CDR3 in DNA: TGCGCCAGCAGCTTCAGGCAGTCCTATGGCTACACCTTC. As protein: CASSFRQSYGYTF.

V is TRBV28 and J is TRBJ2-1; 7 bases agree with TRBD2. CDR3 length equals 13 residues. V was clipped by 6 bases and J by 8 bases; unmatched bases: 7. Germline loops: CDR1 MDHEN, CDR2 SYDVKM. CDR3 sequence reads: CASSPGGRDEQFF. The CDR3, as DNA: TGTGCCAGCAGCCCCGGAGGGAGGGATGAGCAGTTCTTC.

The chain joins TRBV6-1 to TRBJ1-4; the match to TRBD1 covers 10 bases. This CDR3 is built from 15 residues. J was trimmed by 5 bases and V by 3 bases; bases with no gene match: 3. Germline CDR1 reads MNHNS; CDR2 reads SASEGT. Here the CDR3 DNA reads TGTGCCAGCAGTGATGAGACAGGGGGCAATGAAAAACTGTTTTTT. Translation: CASSDETGGNEKLFF.

CDR3 sequence (DNA): TGTGCCAGCAGCTTAGTAGGACTAGCGGGAAGCACAGATACGCAGTATTTT. Translating it yields CASSLVGLAGSTDTQYF. The chain links TRBV13 to TRBJ2-3; 12 bases align to TRBD2. The V and J ends lost 1 base and 0 bases, in that order; junction bases with no gene match: 2. The CDR3 contains 17 residues. The germline V gene encodes CDR1 PRHDT and CDR2 FYEKMQ (reference sequence). Combining the CDR3 with reference TRBV13 and TRBJ2-3 gives the whole variable domain AAGVIQSPRHLIKEKRETATLKCYPIPRHDTVYWYQQGPGQDPQFLISFYEKMQSDKGSIPDRFSAQQFSDYHSELNMSSLELGDSALYFCASSLVGLAGSTDTQYFGPGTRLTVL.

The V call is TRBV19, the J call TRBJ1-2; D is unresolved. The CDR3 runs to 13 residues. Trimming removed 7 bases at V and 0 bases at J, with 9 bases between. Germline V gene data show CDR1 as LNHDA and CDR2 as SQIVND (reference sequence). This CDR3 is CASTAGTNYGYTF. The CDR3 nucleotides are TGTGCCAGTACCGCGGGGACTAACTATGGCTACACCTTC. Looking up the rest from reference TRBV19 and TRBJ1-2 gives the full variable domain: DGGITQSPKYLFRKEGQNVTLSCEQNLNHDAMYWYRQDPGQGLRLIYYSQIVNDFQKGDIAEGYSVSREKKESFPLTVTSAQKNPTAFYLCASTAGTNYGYTFGSGTRLTVV.

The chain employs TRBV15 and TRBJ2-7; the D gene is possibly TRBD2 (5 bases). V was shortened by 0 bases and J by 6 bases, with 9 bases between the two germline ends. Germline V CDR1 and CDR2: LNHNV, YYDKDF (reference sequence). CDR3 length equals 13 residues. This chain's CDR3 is CATSRDLASEQYF. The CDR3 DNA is TGTGCCACCAGCAGAGATCTAGCATCCGAGCAGTACTTC.

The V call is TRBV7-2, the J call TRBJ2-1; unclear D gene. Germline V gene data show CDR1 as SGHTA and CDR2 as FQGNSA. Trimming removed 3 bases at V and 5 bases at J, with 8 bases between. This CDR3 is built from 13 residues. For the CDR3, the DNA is TGTGCCAGCAGCTTCGGGTTAAACAATGAGCAGTTCTTC. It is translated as CASSFGLNNEQFF.

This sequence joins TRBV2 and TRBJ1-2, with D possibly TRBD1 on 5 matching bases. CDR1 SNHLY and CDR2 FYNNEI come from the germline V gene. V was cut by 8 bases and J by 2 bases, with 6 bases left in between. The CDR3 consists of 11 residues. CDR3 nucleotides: TGTGCCAGCGGGGGGAACTATGGCTACACCTTC. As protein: CASGGNYGYTF.

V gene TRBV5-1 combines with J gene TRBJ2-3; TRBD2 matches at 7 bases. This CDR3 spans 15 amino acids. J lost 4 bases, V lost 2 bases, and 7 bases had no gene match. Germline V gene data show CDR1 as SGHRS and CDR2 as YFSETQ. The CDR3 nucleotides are TGCGCCAGCAGCTTAAGCGGGGTAGGGGCAGATACGCAGTATTTT. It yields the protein CASSLSGVGADTQYF.

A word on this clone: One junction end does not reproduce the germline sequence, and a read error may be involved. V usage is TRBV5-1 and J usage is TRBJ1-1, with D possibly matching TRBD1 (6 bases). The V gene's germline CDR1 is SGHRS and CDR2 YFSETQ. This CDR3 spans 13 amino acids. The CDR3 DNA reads TGCGCCAGCAGCTTTACAGGGAACTCTGAAGCTTTCTTT. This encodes CASSFTGNSEAFF.

The CDR3 spells CASIKGQGTEAFF. For the CDR3, the DNA is TGTGCCAGCATTAAGGGACAGGGAACCGAAGCTTTCTTT. The V gene is TRBV6-5, the J gene TRBJ1-1; 9 bases fit TRBD1. Germline V lookup: CDR1 MNHEY, CDR2 SVGAGI. This CDR3 is built from 13 residues. The ends lost 7 bases at V and 8 bases at J; junction bases unmatched: 8.

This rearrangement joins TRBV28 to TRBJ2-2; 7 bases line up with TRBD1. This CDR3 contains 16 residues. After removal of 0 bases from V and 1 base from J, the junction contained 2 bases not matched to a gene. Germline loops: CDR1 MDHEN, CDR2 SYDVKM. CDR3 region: CASSLWRTGNTGELFF. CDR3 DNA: TGTGCCAGCAGTTTATGGCGGACAGGGAACACCGGGGAGCTGTTTTTT.

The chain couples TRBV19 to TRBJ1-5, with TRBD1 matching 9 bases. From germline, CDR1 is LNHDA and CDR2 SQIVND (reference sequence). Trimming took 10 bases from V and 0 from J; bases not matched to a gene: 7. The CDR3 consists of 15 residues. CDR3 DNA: TGTGCCACCATGGACAGGGGCTATAGCAATCAGCCCCAGCATTTT. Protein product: CATMDRGYSNQPQHF.

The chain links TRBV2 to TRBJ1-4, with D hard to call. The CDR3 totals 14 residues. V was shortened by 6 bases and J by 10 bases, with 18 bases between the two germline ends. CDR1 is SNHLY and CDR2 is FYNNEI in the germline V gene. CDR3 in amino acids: CASRATGFDGKLFF. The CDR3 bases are TGTGCCAGCAGGGCGACGGGATTTGATGGAAAACTGTTTTTT. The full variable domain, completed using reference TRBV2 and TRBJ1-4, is EPEVTQTPSHQVTQMGQEVILRCVPISNHLYFYWYRQILGQKVEFLVSFYNNEISEKSEIFDDQFSVERPDGSNFTLKIRSTKLEDSAMYFCASRATGFDGKLFFGSGTQLSVL.

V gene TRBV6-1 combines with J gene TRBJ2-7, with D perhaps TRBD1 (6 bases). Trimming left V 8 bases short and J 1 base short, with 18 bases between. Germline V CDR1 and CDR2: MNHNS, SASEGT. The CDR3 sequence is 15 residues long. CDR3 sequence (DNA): TGTGCCAGCCTCCGCTTTTCTACAGGGTCCTACGAGCAGTACTTC. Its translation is CASLRFSTGSYEQYF.

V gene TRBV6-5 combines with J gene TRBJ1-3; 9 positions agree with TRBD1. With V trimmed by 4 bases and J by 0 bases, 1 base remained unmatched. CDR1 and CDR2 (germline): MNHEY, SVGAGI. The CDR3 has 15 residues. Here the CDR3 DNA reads TGTGCCAGCAGTTGGGACAGGGACTCTGGAAACACCATATATTTT. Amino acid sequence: CASSWDRDSGNTIYF.

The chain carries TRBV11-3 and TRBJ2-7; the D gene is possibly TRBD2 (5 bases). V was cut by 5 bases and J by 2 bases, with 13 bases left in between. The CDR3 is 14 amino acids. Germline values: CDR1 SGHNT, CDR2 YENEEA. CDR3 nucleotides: TGTGCCAGCAGCCCGCGGGCCGGGACCTACGAGCAGTACTTC. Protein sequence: CASSPRAGTYEQYF.

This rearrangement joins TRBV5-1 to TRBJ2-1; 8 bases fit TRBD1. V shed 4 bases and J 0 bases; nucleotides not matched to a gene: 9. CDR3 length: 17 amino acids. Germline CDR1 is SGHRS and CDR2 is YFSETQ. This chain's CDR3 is CASSAPRTGTSYNEQFF. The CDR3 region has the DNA TGCGCCAGCAGCGCCCCCCGGACAGGGACCTCCTACAATGAGCAGTTCTTC.

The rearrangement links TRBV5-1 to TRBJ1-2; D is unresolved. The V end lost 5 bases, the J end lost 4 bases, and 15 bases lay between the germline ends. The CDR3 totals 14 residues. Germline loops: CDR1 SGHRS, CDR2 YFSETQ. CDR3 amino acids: CASRPTVLFYGYTF. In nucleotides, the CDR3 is TGCGCCAGCAGACCTACAGTGCTCTTCTATGGCTACACCTTC.

The CDR3 DNA is TGTGCCAGCAGCGGTGCCGGGACAACTAACTATGGCTACACCTTC. This gives the protein CASSGAGTTNYGYTF. The rearrangement links TRBV9 to TRBJ1-2; D is perhaps TRBD1 (6 bases). V was pared by 3 bases and J by 0 bases, with 12 bases between. Germline CDR1 reads SGDLS; CDR2 reads YYNGEE. This CDR3 has 15 residues.